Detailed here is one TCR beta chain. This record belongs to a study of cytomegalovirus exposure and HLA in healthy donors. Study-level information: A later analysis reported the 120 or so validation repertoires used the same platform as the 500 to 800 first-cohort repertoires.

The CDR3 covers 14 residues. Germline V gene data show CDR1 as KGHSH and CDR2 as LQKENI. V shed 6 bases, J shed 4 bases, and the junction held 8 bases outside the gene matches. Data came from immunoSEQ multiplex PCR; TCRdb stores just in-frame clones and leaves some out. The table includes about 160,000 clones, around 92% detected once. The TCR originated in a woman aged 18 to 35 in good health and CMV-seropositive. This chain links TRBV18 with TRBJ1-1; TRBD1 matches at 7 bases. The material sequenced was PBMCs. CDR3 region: CASSRRQGFTEAFF. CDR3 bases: TGTGCCAGCTCCCGGAGACAGGGATTCACTGAAGCTTTCTTT.